Below are 32 T cell receptor beta chains sequenced from a single sample in a study of vaccination effects on CD4 cells after COVID-19. These receptors are not linked to any known antigen. The method was immunoSEQ multiplex PCR; TCRdb's version includes in-frame clones alone and lacks a portion of them. The sample holds about 69,000 clones; around four fifths are singletons and the top ten take about 0.86%. CD4+ T cells specific for antigen were expanded with viral peptide pools by the ViraFEST assay before sequencing. When less than 13 days of culture had elapsed, CD4+ T cells were isolated. Vaccine administered to participants consisted of two doses of either BNT162b2 or mRNA-1273. The source material was CD4+ T cells from PBMCs cultured with HCoV-OC43 spike peptides, sampled after COVID-19 vaccination. The subset was: HCoV-OC43 spike overlapping peptide pool stimulation. The source is a human donor who received a COVID-19 vaccine.

The chain uses TRBV9 and TRBJ2-4; D perhaps matches TRBD1 (7 bases). CDR3 length: 17 amino acids. V lost 0 bases, J lost 0 bases, and 13 bases lay in between. Germline V gives CDR1 SGDLS, CDR2 YYNGEE. Written as DNA, the CDR3 is TGTGCCAGCAGCGTAGGTGGAGGGGGCTTAGCCAAAAACATTCAGTACTTC. Amino acids: CASSVGGGGLAKNIQYF.

This clone has a single count. The chain couples TRBV27 to TRBJ2-1; the D gene is possibly TRBD2 (5 bases). The CDR3 extends over 15 amino acids. From germline, CDR1 is MNHEY and CDR2 SMNVEV (reference sequence). The V end lost 6 bases, the J end lost 7 bases, and 19 bases lay between the germline ends. The DNA of the CDR3 is TGTGCCAGCAGGTCCGTGGGTGCGGGTGTTAATGAGCAGTTCTTC. It yields the protein CASRSVGAGVNEQFF.

V gene TRBV2 combines with J gene TRBJ2-5; 8 bases line up with TRBD2. Germline V gene sequence: CDR1 SNHLY, CDR2 FYNNEI. V was pared by 7 bases and J by 5 bases, with 9 bases of the junction left unmatched. The CDR3 extends over 14 amino acids. CDR3 DNA: TGTGCCAGCAAAGAGCGGGGGTCGGGTGAGACCCAGTACTTC. It specifies CASKERGSGETQYF.

Here the CDR3 DNA reads TGCGCCAGCAGTCAAGCAAAGACAGCGCATTCTGGAAACACCATATATTTT. Translation gives CASSQAKTAHSGNTIYF. The chain couples TRBV23-1 to TRBJ1-3; TRBD1 is a possible D gene (5 bases). TRBV23-1 is placed among ORFs of uncertain function. V was cut by 2 bases and J by 1 base, with 15 bases left in between. This CDR3 is 17 amino acids long.

This clone was counted a few times. The chain carries TRBV28 and TRBJ2-2; D might be TRBD2 (6 bases). The V end lost 7 bases, the J end lost 7 bases, and 19 bases lay between the germline ends. The germline CDR1 and CDR2 sequences are MDHEN and SYDVKM. This CDR3 comprises 15 residues. DNA for the CDR3: TGTGCCAGCATCGGTGCTAGCGCGTCTGGCGGGGAGCTGTTTTTT. This sequence encodes CASIGASASGGELFF. The variable domain in full, with the rest retrieved from reference TRBV28 and TRBJ2-2, is DVKVTQSSRYLVKRTGEKVFLECVQDMDHENMFWYRQDPGLGLRLIYFSYDVKMKEKGDIPEGYSVSREKKERFSLILESASTNQTSMYLCASIGASASGGELFFGEGSRLTVL.

The rearrangement uses TRBV14 and TRBJ1-2; D perhaps matches TRBD1 (6 bases). The germline CDR1 and CDR2 sequences are SGHDN and FVKESK. The CDR3 spans 14 residues. The V end lost 4 bases, the J end lost 2 bases, and 11 bases lay between the germline ends. CDR3 DNA sequence: TGTGCCAGCAGCCCTAGGACAGTAAACTATGGCTACACCTTC. Protein: CASSPRTVNYGYTF.

The chain employs TRBV5-6 and TRBJ2-5, with unresolved D. This CDR3 is 14 amino acids long. Germline V gene lookup returns CDR1 SGHDT and CDR2 YYEEEE. Trimming cost V 5 bases and J 5 bases, with 16 bases left between them. Here the CDR3 reads CASSRKALQETQYF. CDR3 nucleotide sequence: TGTGCCAGCAGTCGCAAGGCCCTCCAGGAGACCCAGTACTTC.

This chain connects TRBV15 to TRBJ1-4; D gene uncertain. This CDR3 comprises 15 residues. Germline loops: CDR1 LNHNV, CDR2 YYDKDF (reference sequence). The V gene lost 0 bases and the J gene lost 6 bases, with 11 bases spanning the gap. The CDR3 DNA sequence: TGTGCCACCAGCAGAGAGAAGTCTGGGGATGAAAAACTGTTTTTT. It yields the protein CATSREKSGDEKLFF. The full variable domain, rest sourced from reference TRBV15 and TRBJ1-4, is DAMVIQNPRYQVTQFGKPVTLSCSQTLNHNVMYWYQQKSSQAPKLLFHYYDKDFNNEADTPDNFQSRRPNTSFCFLDIRSPGLGDTAMYLCATSREKSGDEKLFFGSGTQLSVL.

The chain recombines TRBV6-5 with TRBJ1-1; tentative D call: TRBD1 (6 bases). The germline V gene has CDR1 MNHEY and CDR2 SVGAGI. The V and J ends lost 6 bases and 1 base respectively, with 15 bases between them. This CDR3 is built from 15 residues. The chain's CDR3 is CASRPLRGGNTEAFF. For the CDR3, the DNA is TGTGCCAGCAGGCCCCTGAGGGGGGGGAACACTGAAGCTTTCTTT.

V usage is TRBV4-3 and J usage is TRBJ2-1; D might be TRBD2 (5 bases). The CDR3 length is 15 residues. Trimming stripped 1 base from V and 0 bases from J, with 7 bases between. From germline, CDR1 is LGHNA and CDR2 YSLEER. This CDR3 reads CASSQAGSSYNEQFF. CDR3 nucleotide sequence: TGCGCCAGCAGCCAAGCGGGGAGCTCCTACAATGAGCAGTTCTTC.

This chain uses TRBV19 with TRBJ2-2; the D gene is possibly TRBD2 (6 bases). V was shortened by 3 bases and J by 4 bases, with 12 bases between the two germline ends. Germline V gene sequence: CDR1 LNHDA, CDR2 SQIVND (reference sequence). The CDR3 covers 15 residues. CDR3 region: CASSMGTASTGELFF. The CDR3, as DNA: TGTGCCAGTAGTATGGGGACTGCGAGCACCGGGGAGCTGTTTTTT. The full variable domain, in which reference TRBV19 and TRBJ2-2 provide the parts outside the CDR3, is DGGITQSPKYLFRKEGQNVTLSCEQNLNHDAMYWYRQDPGQGLRLIYYSQIVNDFQKGDIAEGYSVSREKKESFPLTVTSAQKNPTAFYLCASSMGTASTGELFFGEGSRLTVL.

This clone came up a few times. This chain links TRBV24-1 with TRBJ1-2, with 7 bases lining up with TRBD1. Unmatched junction bases numbered 13, after V lost 2 bases and J lost 8 bases. Germline CDR1 is KGHDR and CDR2 is SFDVKD. The CDR3 spans 16 residues. The CDR3 DNA follows: TGTGCCACCAGTGATTCCAGGACAGGTGGCGTGTTGGGCTACACCTTC. Its protein product is CATSDSRTGGVLGYTF.

The chain links TRBV7-7 to TRBJ2-7; 9 bases line up with TRBD2. Germline assignment: CDR1 SSHAT and CDR2 FNYEAQ (reference sequence). Trimming at V came to 2 bases and at J to 6 bases, leaving 11 bases not matched to a gene. The CDR3 totals 16 residues. For the CDR3, the DNA is TGTGCCAGCAGCTTAATGTCTAGCGGGGTGTTGTGCGAGCAGTACGTC. Translating it yields CASSLMSSGVLCEQYV.

The CDR3 protein is CASTSRGHDTQYF. CDR3 nucleotides: TGTGCCAGTACGAGCAGGGGGCATGATACGCAGTATTTT. V gene TRBV19 combines with J gene TRBJ2-3; 8 nucleotides match TRBD1. CDR3 length equals 13 residues. Unmatched junction bases numbered 6, after V lost 7 bases and J lost 6 bases. Germline CDR1 LNHDA, CDR2 SQIVND (reference sequence).

The genes are TRBV19 and TRBJ2-2, with D perhaps TRBD2 (5 bases). The V and J ends lost 3 bases and 6 bases respectively, with 5 bases between them. The CDR3 is 12 amino acids. Looked up from germline, CDR1 is LNHDA and CDR2 is SQIVND (reference sequence). CDR3 protein: CASSMEAGELFF. The CDR3 region has the DNA TGTGCCAGTAGTATGGAGGCCGGGGAGCTGTTTTTT.

The chain is built from TRBV5-1 and TRBJ2-1; 15 bases fit TRBD2. CDR3 length: 18 amino acids. V was clipped by 1 base and J by 7 bases; unmatched bases: 9. Germline V gene sequence: CDR1 SGHRS, CDR2 YFSETQ. CDR3 protein: CASSLYGGTSGGRNEQFF. CDR3 nucleotides: TGCGCCAGCAGCTTGTATGGGGGGACTAGCGGGGGGCGGAATGAGCAGTTCTTC.

This chain uses TRBV27 with TRBJ1-4; D is undetermined. The CDR3 runs to 15 residues. Trimming left V 4 bases short and J 0 bases short, with 9 bases between. In germline, CDR1 is MNHEY, CDR2 SMNVEV (reference sequence). The CDR3, as DNA: TGTGCCAGCAGTTACCGACGGGCAACTAATGAAAAACTGTTTTTT. Its protein is CASSYRRATNEKLFF.

The V call is TRBV9, the J call TRBJ2-1; 7 bases line up with TRBD1. CDR1 SGDLS and CDR2 YYNGEE come from the germline V gene. This CDR3 is 15 amino acids long. V was pared by 0 bases and J by 3 bases, with 3 bases of the junction left unmatched. The CDR3 region is CASSVGGQIYNEQFF. CDR3 sequence (DNA): TGTGCCAGCAGCGTAGGGGGACAGATCTACAATGAGCAGTTCTTC.

The chain links TRBV19 to TRBJ1-6, with 7 nucleotides matching TRBD1. This CDR3 region has 17 residues. With 5 bases clipped from V and 7 bases from J, the junction kept 14 bases outside the gene matches. CDR1 is LNHDA and CDR2 is SQIVND in the germline V gene (reference sequence). The CDR3 sequence is CASSGFDGTVRNSPLHF. CDR3 bases: TGTGCCAGTAGTGGTTTCGACGGGACAGTTCGAAATTCACCCCTCCACTTT.

Within the sample, this clone is medium-sized. J is TRBJ1-6 and V is TRBV30; D gene ambiguous. CDR1 and CDR2 (germline): GTSNPN, SVGIG (reference sequence). CDR3 length equals 14 residues. Trimming took 0 bases from V and 9 from J, leaving 12 bases between them. CDR3 nucleotides: TGTGCCTGGAGTGTAGAAGGATACAGTTCACCCCTCCACTTT. This sequence encodes CAWSVEGYSSPLHF.

The chain carries TRBV18 and TRBJ2-5; D gene uncertain. This CDR3 has 12 residues. Germline V gene lookup returns CDR1 KGHSH and CDR2 LQKENI. The ends were cut back, 5 bases at V and 5 bases at J, with 9 bases in the middle. The DNA for the CDR3 is TGTGCCAGCTCAGGTTACACGGAGACCCAGTACTTC. This encodes CASSGYTETQYF.

V and J are TRBV9 and TRBJ2-3; D remains ambiguous. Germline CDR1 and CDR2: SGDLS and YYNGEE. Trimming cost V 5 bases and J 2 bases, with 12 bases left between them. CDR3 length: 14 residues. The DNA for the CDR3 is TGTGCCAGCAGTAAACAGCTATCCACAGATACGCAGTATTTT. Translated, it gives CASSKQLSTDTQYF.

The CDR3 coding sequence is TGTGCCAGCAGCTTCCGACGGGAATCCTACGAGCAGTACGTC. Encoded protein: CASSFRRESYEQYV. The V gene is TRBV5-5, the J gene TRBJ2-7, with D possibly matching TRBD2 (5 bases). Germline V gene data show CDR1 as SGHKS and CDR2 as YYEKEE (reference sequence). The CDR3 is 14 amino acids. The ends were cut back, 2 bases at V and 1 base at J, with 10 bases in the middle.

CDR3 loop: CASSMDSLTGNTIYF. Written as DNA, the CDR3 is TGTGCCAGCAGCATGGACAGTCTGACTGGAAACACCATATATTTT. The V and J genes are TRBV7-2 and TRBJ1-3; possibly TRBD1 for D (6 bases). CDR3 length equals 15 residues. The germline gives CDR1 SGHTA, CDR2 FQGNSA. The V gene lost 5 bases and the J gene lost 2 bases, with 13 bases spanning the gap.

CDR3 loop: CASSSGDRGGPDTQYF. The CDR3 nucleotides are TGTGCCAGCAGCTCAGGGGACAGGGGGGGACCAGATACGCAGTATTTT. This chain joins TRBV7-2 and TRBJ2-3; TRBD1 matches 11 bases. Germline assignment: CDR1 SGHTA and CDR2 FQGNSA. The CDR3 extends over 16 amino acids. V lost 4 bases and J lost 4; bases outside the gene matches: 7.

The chain combines TRBV3-1 (or the pseudogene TRBV3-2) with TRBJ1-6; D ambiguous. With 1 base removed from V and 6 bases from J, the gap between germline ends came to 7 bases. The germline V gene has CDR1 LGHDT and CDR2 YNNKEL (reference sequence). The CDR3 spans 14 residues. Written as DNA, the CDR3 is TGTGCCAGCAGCCAAGGTAGTGTTAATTCACCCCTCCACTTT. Protein: CASSQGSVNSPLHF.

V is TRBV5-1 and J is TRBJ1-5; no definite D call. There are 14 residues in the CDR3. V lost 0 bases and J 6 bases, leaving 10 bases between the germline ends. Germline CDR1 and CDR2: SGHRS and YFSETQ. This CDR3 reads CASSLGQAGQPQHF. DNA for the CDR3: TGCGCCAGCAGCTTGGGGCAGGCGGGTCAGCCCCAGCATTTT.

The V call is TRBV15, the J call TRBJ2-1; D gene unclear. The germline CDR1 and CDR2 sequences are LNHNV and YYDKDF (reference sequence). V lost 0 bases, J lost 15 bases, and 12 bases lay in between. The CDR3 has 12 amino acids. The CDR3 region has the DNA TGTGCCACCAGCAGAGAGGCCGGTTTAGGGTTCTTC. Translated: CATSREAGLGFF.

The J gene is TRBJ1-2, the V gene TRBV19; 12 bases match TRBD1. V lost 5 bases, J lost 6 bases, and 7 bases stayed unmatched. In germline, CDR1 is LNHDA, CDR2 SQIVND (reference sequence). There are 15 residues in the CDR3. CDR3 in DNA: TGTGCCAGTAGTCCATGGGGACAGGGGGCCGATGGCTACACCTTC. This sequence encodes CASSPWGQGADGYTF. Based on the CDR3 plus reference TRBV19 and TRBJ1-2, the full variable domain is DGGITQSPKYLFRKEGQNVTLSCEQNLNHDAMYWYRQDPGQGLRLIYYSQIVNDFQKGDIAEGYSVSREKKESFPLTVTSAQKNPTAFYLCASSPWGQGADGYTFGSGTRLTVV.

The gene calls are TRBV6-1 and TRBJ1-3; TRBD1 is a possible D gene (5 bases). V shed 2 bases and J shed 4 bases, with 15 bases lying between them. The CDR3 has 16 amino acids. Germline CDR1 and CDR2: MNHNS and SASEGT. CDR3 protein: CASSEYGGVRGNTIYF. DNA for the CDR3: TGTGCCAGCAGTGAATATGGGGGAGTGAGGGGAAACACCATATATTTT.

In this sample, this clone turned up once. The rearrangement links TRBV9 to TRBJ1-4; 8 bases agree with TRBD1. Looked up from germline, CDR1 is SGDLS and CDR2 is YYNGEE. V was pared by 1 base and J by 10 bases, with 3 bases of the junction left unmatched. This CDR3 has 13 amino acids. CDR3 nucleotide sequence: TGTGCCAGCAGCGTAAGTCAGGGGGCAAAACTGTTTTTT. It translates to CASSVSQGAKLFF.

The genes are TRBV6-5 and TRBJ1-1; D is unclear. Germline V lookup: CDR1 MNHEY, CDR2 SVGAGI. This CDR3 region has 13 residues. With 11 bases removed from V and 6 bases from J, the gap between germline ends came to 19 bases. The CDR3 coding sequence is TGTGCCTGTAAACAAAGGGAGTTCGCTGAAGCTTTCTTT. As protein: CACKQREFAEAFF.